This passage covers 24 T cell receptor beta chains from one sample sequenced in a study of metastatic and nonmetastatic thyroid tumors. TCRdb called clones again from the PCR reads with MiXCR. The top ten clones hold about 15% of a sample with approximately 41,000 clones, 20% to 25% of them seen once. Among the patients, none had received any treatment before thyroid surgery. Sequenced input: tumor tissue. These receptors came from a female donor with papillary thyroid cancer or a benign thyroid nodule (not recorded which). Some clones in this sample may be carry-over from other donors' samples.

This clone was counted ten times or more. The chain carries TRBV9 and TRBJ2-1, with 14 nucleotides matching TRBD2. The germline V gene encodes CDR1 SGDLS and CDR2 YYNGEE. CDR3 size: 18 residues. J gave up 0 bases and V 3 bases, and 5 bases lay outside the gene matches. For the CDR3, the DNA is TGTGCCAGCAGCGGAGGGACTAGCGGGGGAACCTCCTACAATGAGCAGTTCTTC. Its translation is CASSGGTSGGTSYNEQFF.

The chain employs TRBV6-2 or TRBV6-3 and TRBJ1-6; maybe TRBD1 (5 bases). V lost 5 bases and J lost 10, with 30 bases in between. The CDR3 is 19 residues long. Germline loops: CDR1 MNHEY, CDR2 SVGEGT. CDR3 in DNA: TGTGCCAGCAGTATGGGCCATTCTTGTCGTGGGGACCCCTACTCACCCCTCCACTTT. This encodes CASSMGHSCRGDPYSPLHF.

This clone was recorded many times. The V call is TRBV20-1, the J call TRBJ2-7, with 7 bases that match TRBD2. The V and J ends lost 1 base and 2 bases, in that order; junction bases with no gene match: 5. This CDR3 spans 14 amino acids. Germline CDR1 DFQATT, CDR2 SNEGSKA (reference sequence). The CDR3 DNA reads TGCAGTGCTAGAGTGGGACTATCAACCTACGAGCAGTACTTC. Translated: CSARVGLSTYEQYF.

This clone was found many times. This chain joins TRBV15 and TRBJ2-2, with D perhaps matching TRBD1 or TRBD2 (5 bases each). Looked up from germline, CDR1 is LNHNV and CDR2 is YYDKDF (reference sequence). Trimming shortened V by 5 bases and J by 6 bases, and 7 bases separated the two germline ends. CDR3 length: 12 residues. This CDR3 is CATSQGPGELFF. DNA for the CDR3: TGTGCCACCAGCCAGGGACCCGGGGAGCTGTTTTTT.

A word on this clone: Sequence at one end of the junction differs from germline and may be a read error. The chain links TRBV5-1 to TRBJ2-6; TRBD1 agrees at 8 bases. Germline V gene sequence: CDR1 SGHRS, CDR2 YFSETQ. CDR3 size: 17 residues. The chain's CDR3 is CASSSTGVSSGANVLTF. The CDR3 DNA sequence: TGCGCCAGCAGCTCGACAGGGGTAAGCTCTGGGGCCAACGTCCTTACTTTC.

The chain combines TRBV3-1 with TRBJ2-5; D uncertain. CDR1 is LGHDT and CDR2 is YNNKEL in the germline V gene (reference sequence). V lost 3 bases, J lost 0 bases, and 11 bases lay in between. The CDR3 covers 15 residues. CDR3 coding DNA: TGTGCCAGCAGCCAGGGCAAGTTCTACCAAGAGACCCAGTACTTC. Protein: CASSQGKFYQETQYF.

This clone was picked up a small number of times. This rearrangement joins TRBV6-1 to TRBJ2-7; D is possibly TRBD1 or TRBD2 (6 bases each). CDR3 length equals 12 residues. Trimming removed 7 bases at V and 3 bases at J, with 10 bases between. CDR1 and CDR2 (germline): MNHNS, SASEGT. Written as DNA, the CDR3 is TGTGCCAGCAAAGGGGGGTACTACGAGCAGTACTTC. This codes for CASKGGYYEQYF.

This clone has at least ten counts. The chain recombines TRBV19 with TRBJ1-2, with unresolved D. Per the germline V gene, CDR1 is LNHDA and CDR2 is SQIVND (reference sequence). V lost 5 bases to trimming and J lost 4 bases, with 17 bases between them. This CDR3 contains 15 residues. CDR3 loop: CASSPIETIGYGYTF. The DNA of the CDR3 is TGTGCCAGTAGTCCCATAGAGACCATAGGCTATGGCTACACCTTC. The variable domain in full, with the rest retrieved from reference TRBV19 and TRBJ1-2, is DGGITQSPKYLFRKEGQNVTLSCEQNLNHDAMYWYRQDPGQGLRLIYYSQIVNDFQKGDIAEGYSVSREKKESFPLTVTSAQKNPTAFYLCASSPIETIGYGYTFGSGTRLTVV.

This clone appeared a few times. The junction shows a germline mismatch at one end, possibly a read error. This chain's CDR3 is CASSEPGQVAEKLFF. CDR3 bases: TGTGCCAGTAGTGAACCGGGACAGGTAGCCGAAAAACTGTTTTTT. V gene TRBV6-1 combines with J gene TRBJ1-4; 8 positions match TRBD1. This CDR3 region has 15 residues. The V gene's germline CDR1 is MNHNS and CDR2 SASEGT.

The chain is built from TRBV10-2 and TRBJ1-2; D gene ambiguous. In germline, CDR1 is WSHSY, CDR2 SAAADI. V lost 5 bases to trimming and J lost 1 base, with 8 bases between them. CDR3 size: 13 residues. In DNA, the CDR3 is TGCGCCAGCAGTCCCGGGTTTAACTATGGCTACACCTTC. This gives the protein CASSPGFNYGYTF.

J is TRBJ2-7 and V is TRBV5-1; 8 bases agree with TRBD2. V shed 0 bases and J 3 bases; nucleotides not matched to a gene: 8. The CDR3 runs 16 residues. Germline V gene data show CDR1 as SGHRS and CDR2 as YFSETQ. The CDR3 coding sequence is TGCGCCAGCAGCTTGGGGCCGGGACTAGGTATCTACGAGCAGTACTTC. Encoded protein: CASSLGPGLGIYEQYF.

This clone was observed a handful of times. This same CDR3 is encoded by further DNA sequences in the sample. The CDR3 sequence is CASSPQGGTEAFF. As DNA, the CDR3 is TGTGCCAGCTCACCACAGGGTGGGACTGAAGCTTTCTTT. The rearrangement uses TRBV18 and TRBJ1-1, with D unresolved. The CDR3 has 13 residues. The germline CDR1 and CDR2 sequences are KGHSH and LQKENI. Trimming cost V 1 base and J 5 bases, with 8 bases left between them.

This clone appeared many times. This sequence may be a read error, since a much larger clone differs from it by one base. The chain joins TRBV20-1 to TRBJ1-1; D might be TRBD1 (6 bases). V gave up 8 bases and J gave up 4 bases, with 14 bases separating them. The CDR3 has 12 residues. Germline lookup yields CDR1 DFQATT and CDR2 SNEGSKA (reference sequence). The CDR3 bases are TGCAGTAGCCAGGGGAGCGGCACTGAAGCTTTCTTT. It yields the protein CSSQGSGTEAFF.

Ten or more counts support this clone. This rearrangement joins TRBV5-6 to TRBJ2-1, with a possible D match to TRBD2 (6 bases). The CDR3 extends over 13 amino acids. From germline, CDR1 is SGHDT and CDR2 YYEEEE. Trimming shortened V by 7 bases and J by 7 bases, and 15 bases separated the two germline ends. This chain's CDR3 is CASHTVGGNEQFF. Here the CDR3 DNA reads TGTGCCAGCCACACTGTTGGGGGGAATGAGCAGTTCTTC.

The CDR3 sequence is CSAGTMAGTGELFF. As DNA, the CDR3 is TGCAGTGCTGGGACAATGGCGGGCACCGGGGAGCTGTTTTTT. V usage is TRBV20-1 and J usage is TRBJ2-2; a possible D gene is TRBD1 (6 bases). This CDR3 is built from 14 residues. The germline V gene has CDR1 DFQATT and CDR2 SNEGSKA (reference sequence). Trimming left V 5 bases short and J 4 bases short, with 14 bases between.

The V gene is TRBV6-1, the J gene TRBJ2-5, with no clear D. Germline V CDR1 and CDR2: MNHNS, SASEGT. The CDR3 consists of 13 residues. V lost 3 bases, J lost 5 bases, and 10 bases lay in between. CDR3 DNA: TGTGCCAGCAGTGAGGGTGAGGCCGAGACCCAGTACTTC. Translated: CASSEGEAETQYF.

This clone has a handful of counts. The chain couples TRBV15 to TRBJ2-7, with unresolved D. V lost 0 bases to trimming and J lost 2 bases, with 14 bases between them. Germline lookup yields CDR1 LNHNV and CDR2 YYDKDF (reference sequence). The length of the CDR3 is 16 residues. The CDR3: CATSRDFPVRTYEQYF. CDR3 nucleotides: TGTGCCACCAGCAGAGATTTCCCGGTCAGAACCTACGAGCAGTACTTC.

The chain links TRBV7-2 to TRBJ2-7; 12 bases line up with TRBD2. The germline V gene has CDR1 SGHTA and CDR2 FQGNSA. The CDR3 covers 15 residues. Germline trimming cut 5 bases from V and 2 bases from J; bases unmatched to any gene: 4. The CDR3 DNA is TGTGCCAGCAGCCCTACTAGCGGGGGGCCCTACGAGCAGTACTTC. Its protein is CASSPTSGGPYEQYF.

This clone was counted ten times or more. The chain links TRBV7-9 to TRBJ1-2, with D perhaps TRBD1 (6 bases). V shed 0 bases and J shed 8 bases, with 13 bases lying between them. The germline V gene has CDR1 SEHNR and CDR2 FQNEAQ (reference sequence). The CDR3 consists of 14 residues. Here the CDR3 DNA reads TGTGCCAGCAGCTTAGCACAGGGAGGGTTCGGCTACACCTTC. As protein: CASSLAQGGFGYTF.

This clone has ten or more counts. Additional DNA sequences in this sample encode the identical CDR3. This chain joins TRBV7-2 and TRBJ1-4, with D maybe TRBD1 (5 bases). The germline CDR1 and CDR2 sequences are SGHTA and FQGNSA. Between the trimmed V and J ends, which lost 5 bases and 5 bases, there was a span of 12 bases. This CDR3 is built from 14 residues. The CDR3 loop is CASSDGTENEKLFF. CDR3 DNA: TGTGCCAGCAGCGACGGGACGGAAAATGAAAAACTGTTTTTT.

This clone has at least ten counts. This chain connects TRBV6-1 to TRBJ1-1; 7 nucleotides agree with TRBD1. The CDR3 loop spans 13 amino acids. With V trimmed by 5 bases and J by 4 bases, 4 bases remained unmatched. Germline V CDR1 and CDR2: MNHNS, SASEGT. Here the CDR3 DNA reads TGTGCCAGCAGTACCAGGGGGTCCACTGAAGCTTTCTTT. It translates to CASSTRGSTEAFF.

V usage is TRBV20-1 and J usage is TRBJ1-1; D possibly corresponds to TRBD1 (6 bases). The CDR3 has 15 amino acids. In germline, CDR1 is DFQATT, CDR2 SNEGSKA (reference sequence). The V end was cut by 6 bases, the J end by 0 bases, with 17 bases between. CDR3: CSAVDRTNMNTEAFF. The CDR3 DNA follows: TGCAGTGCCGTAGACAGGACTAACATGAACACTGAAGCTTTCTTT.

The gene calls are TRBV7-6 and TRBJ2-1; the match to TRBD2 covers 7 bases. The CDR3 consists of 16 residues. Trimming removed 2 bases from V and 0 bases from J; junction bases left unmatched: 4. The germline CDR1 and CDR2 sequences are SGHVS and FNYEAQ. The CDR3 sequence is CASSLRLADSYNEQFF. CDR3 sequence (DNA): TGTGCCAGCAGCTTACGGCTAGCGGACTCCTACAATGAGCAGTTCTTC. Full variable domain (missing parts from reference TRBV7-6 and TRBJ2-1): GAGVSQSPRYKVTKRGQDVALRCDPISGHVSLYWYRQALGQGPEFLTYFNYEAQQDKSGLPNDRFSAERPEGSISTLTIQRTEQRDSAMYRCASSLRLADSYNEQFFGPGTRLTVL.

This clone occurred a few times. This chain joins TRBV6-1 and TRBJ1-2, with D possibly being TRBD1 (5 bases). This CDR3 comprises 13 residues. Germline loops: CDR1 MNHNS, CDR2 SASEGT. The V and J ends lost 6 bases and 2 bases respectively, with 10 bases between them. The CDR3 DNA sequence: TGTGCCAGCAGCCAAAAGGGGAACTATGGCTACACCTTC. Translating gives CASSQKGNYGYTF.